This TCR beta chain was captured in a study of OX40 agonist ivuxolimab in advanced cancers. The CDR3 is 15 amino acids. Germline lookup yields CDR1 LGHNT and CDR2 FRNRAP. V shed 3 bases and J 2 bases; nucleotides not matched to a gene: 4. Patients with a history of autoimmune disease or on systemic immunosuppression were excluded. Clones were read by immunoSEQ multiplex PCR, and TCRdb kept only the in-frame ones, dropping some. Seen here are roughly 18,000 clones, over 60% observed once, and the top ten hold 15% to 20%. The sample was CD4+ or CD8+ T cells sorted from blood, taken in a trial of the OX40 agonist ivuxolimab. The TCR comes from an adult with an advanced solid tumor such as melanoma, head and neck, liver or kidney cancer. The V and J genes are TRBV12-5 and TRBJ2-1; TRBD2 aligns across 7 bases. CDR3 bases: TGTGCTAGTGGTTTCCCCGGACTAGCCTACAATGAGCAGTTCTTC. It yields the protein CASGFPGLAYNEQFF.